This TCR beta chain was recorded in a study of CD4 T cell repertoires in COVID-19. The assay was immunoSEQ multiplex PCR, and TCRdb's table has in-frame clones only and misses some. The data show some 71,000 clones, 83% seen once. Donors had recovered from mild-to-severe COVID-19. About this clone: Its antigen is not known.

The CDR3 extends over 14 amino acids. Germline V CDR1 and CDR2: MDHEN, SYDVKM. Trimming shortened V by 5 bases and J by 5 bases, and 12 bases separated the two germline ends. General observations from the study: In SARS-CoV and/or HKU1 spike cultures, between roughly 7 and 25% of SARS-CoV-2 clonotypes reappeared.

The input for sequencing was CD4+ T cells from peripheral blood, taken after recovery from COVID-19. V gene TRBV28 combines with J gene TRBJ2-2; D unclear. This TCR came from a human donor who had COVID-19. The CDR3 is CASSLRHPTGELFF. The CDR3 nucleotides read TGTGCCAGCAGTCTCCGACACCCTACCGGGGAGCTGTTTTTT.